These 26 T cell receptor beta chains were sequenced from one sample in a study of blood T cell repertoires in COVID-19. Clones were sequenced by immunoSEQ multiplex PCR, and TCRdb holds only the in-frame ones, with some missing. In the table there are about 360,000 clones, 88% of which are singletons. The material sequenced was PBMCs or T cells enriched from blood (not recorded which). Receptor source: a woman in her 40s with acute COVID-19.

The chain recombines TRBV5-1 with TRBJ1-3; 12 nucleotides align to TRBD1. The germline CDR1 and CDR2 sequences are SGHRS and YFSETQ. The CDR3 runs to 18 residues. J lost 0 bases, V lost 0 bases, and 4 bases had no gene match. The chain's CDR3 is CASSLGDRGLNSGNTIYF. The DNA of the CDR3 is TGCGCCAGCAGCTTGGGGGACAGGGGGCTTAACTCTGGAAACACCATATATTTT. The complete variable domain, with remaining parts taken from reference TRBV5-1 and TRBJ1-3, reads KAGVTQTPRYLIKTRGQQVTLSCSPISGHRSVSWYQQTPGQGLQFLFEYFSETQRNKGNFPGRFSGRQFSNSRSEMNVSTLELGDSALYLCASSLGDRGLNSGNTIYFGEGSWLTVV.

The V gene is TRBV18, the J gene TRBJ2-1; the match to TRBD2 covers 12 bases. From germline, CDR1 is KGHSH and CDR2 LQKENI. V shed 3 bases and J 9 bases; nucleotides not matched to a gene: 0. The CDR3 sequence is 13 residues long. The CDR3 bases are TGTGCCAGCTCACCGGGACTAGCGGGTGAGCAGTTCTTC. Translated: CASSPGLAGEQFF.

CDR3 nucleotides: TGTGCCAGTAGTACTCGGGACAGCCCACCGAACACCGGGGAGCTGTTTTTT. It is translated as CASSTRDSPPNTGELFF. The V gene is TRBV19, the J gene TRBJ2-2, with 7 bases fitting TRBD1. The CDR3 has 17 amino acids. J was trimmed by 0 bases and V by 4 bases; bases with no gene match: 8. In germline, CDR1 is LNHDA, CDR2 SQIVND (reference sequence).

The chain has TRBV30 and TRBJ2-3, with D possibly being TRBD2 (6 bases). From germline, CDR1 is GTSNPN and CDR2 SVGIG (reference sequence). The CDR3 has 13 residues. The V end lost 3 bases, the J end lost 0 bases, and 7 bases lay between the germline ends. The CDR3 DNA follows: TGTGCCTGGAGCGGGACTAGCACAGATACGCAGTATTTT. This codes for CAWSGTSTDTQYF.

The chain is built from TRBV30 and TRBJ2-3; 10 bases fit TRBD2. This CDR3 spans 14 amino acids. The germline gives CDR1 GTSNPN, CDR2 SVGIG (reference sequence). After removal of 3 bases from V and 4 bases from J, the junction contained 4 bases not matched to a gene. The chain's CDR3 is CAWSSGGASDTQYF. CDR3 bases: TGTGCCTGGAGCAGCGGGGGGGCTTCAGATACGCAGTATTTT.

This chain connects TRBV19 to TRBJ2-2; no definite D call. This CDR3 spans 14 amino acids. The V gene's germline CDR1 is LNHDA and CDR2 SQIVND (reference sequence). Trimming removed 3 bases at V and 1 base at J, with 6 bases between. The CDR3 DNA reads TGTGCCAGTAGTATTCCCCAGAACACCGGGGAGCTGTTTTTT. It encodes CASSIPQNTGELFF.

This chain links TRBV9 with TRBJ2-3; 10 bases are a match to TRBD2. Germline CDR1 SGDLS, CDR2 YYNGEE. The length of the CDR3 is 16 residues. V shed 0 bases and J 6 bases; nucleotides not matched to a gene: 7. CDR3 in amino acids: CASSVGLAGVADTQYF. CDR3 bases: TGTGCCAGCAGCGTAGGTCTAGCGGGGGTAGCCGATACGCAGTATTTT.

The chain links TRBV7-2 to TRBJ1-2, with TRBD1 matching over 8 bases. This CDR3 spans 15 amino acids. The germline V gene encodes CDR1 SGHTA and CDR2 FQGNSA. Trimming cost V 6 bases and J 4 bases; bases outside gene matches: 10. CDR3 in amino acids: CASRSQDRAPYGYTF. The DNA for the CDR3 is TGTGCCAGCAGGTCGCAGGACAGGGCCCCCTATGGCTACACCTTC.

The chain has TRBV11-2 and TRBJ2-1; D unclear. V gave up 0 bases and J gave up 13 bases, with 10 bases separating them. CDR1 SGHAT and CDR2 FQNNGV come from the germline V gene. This CDR3 region has 12 residues. The CDR3 is CASSLDGGTQFF. The CDR3 DNA sequence: TGTGCCAGCAGCTTAGATGGCGGAACCCAGTTCTTC.

The V and J genes are TRBV4-2 and TRBJ1-3, with D perhaps TRBD1 (6 bases). The CDR3 runs to 17 residues. The germline V gene has CDR1 LGHNA and CDR2 YNFKEQ. V dropped 3 bases and J dropped 0 bases, with 15 bases sitting between them. The CDR3 DNA is TGTGCCAGCAGCCAGGGGGAAGACAGGAGCTCTGGAAACACCATATATTTT. This translates into CASSQGEDRSSGNTIYF.

The J gene is TRBJ1-1, the V gene TRBV10-1, with 7 bases that match TRBD1. J lost 4 bases, V lost 4 bases, and 12 bases had no gene match. Germline loops: CDR1 WNHNN, CDR2 SYGVQD (reference sequence). The CDR3 totals 16 residues. The CDR3 sequence: CASSGRETTGFTEAFF. The CDR3 DNA sequence: TGCGCCAGCAGTGGTCGCGAAACGACAGGGTTCACTGAAGCTTTCTTT.

This chain uses TRBV5-4 with TRBJ2-3; maybe TRBD2 (6 bases). CDR3 length: 14 amino acids. Germline V gives CDR1 SGHNT, CDR2 YYREEE (reference sequence). The V gene lost 2 bases and the J gene lost 3 bases, with 10 bases spanning the gap. This chain's CDR3 is CASSLRLETDTQYF. CDR3 DNA: TGTGCCAGCAGCTTACGACTAGAAACAGATACGCAGTATTTT.

The gene calls are TRBV4-1 and TRBJ2-7, with TRBD2 identical over 9 bases. Germline lookup yields CDR1 MGHRA and CDR2 YSYEKL. The junction had 4 bases not matched to a gene; V was cut back by 1 base and J by 0 bases. This CDR3 region has 16 residues. In nucleotides, the CDR3 is TGCGCCAGCAGCCAAGGGCTAGCGGGAACCTCCTACGAGCAGTACTTC. As protein: CASSQGLAGTSYEQYF.

The V and J genes are TRBV10-3 and TRBJ1-2, with 11 nucleotides matching TRBD1. Trimming at V came to 3 bases and at J to 4 bases, leaving 7 bases not matched to a gene. The CDR3 extends over 16 amino acids. CDR1 is ENHRY, CDR2 SYGVKD, per germline. The CDR3 protein is CAISDGQGAPRYGYTF. In DNA form, the CDR3 reads TGTGCCATCAGTGACGGACAGGGGGCGCCCCGCTATGGCTACACCTTC.

DNA for the CDR3: TGTGCCAGTAGTTTACCCCAGGGTCACAGCACAGATACGCAGTATTTT. Its translation: CASSLPQGHSTDTQYF. V gene TRBV19 combines with J gene TRBJ2-3, with D perhaps TRBD1 (5 bases). The V end was cut by 5 bases, the J end by 0 bases, with 15 bases between. Germline values: CDR1 LNHDA, CDR2 SQIVND (reference sequence). The CDR3 is made up of 16 amino acids.

The chain has TRBV30 and TRBJ2-7; D is perhaps TRBD1 (7 bases). V dropped 4 bases and J dropped 5 bases, with 15 bases sitting between them. The CDR3 loop spans 13 amino acids. The germline gives CDR1 GTSNPN, CDR2 SVGIG (reference sequence). CDR3 sequence: CAWTRFRGDEQYF. Written as DNA, the CDR3 is TGTGCCTGGACGCGGTTCAGGGGGGACGAGCAGTACTTC.

The genes are TRBV12-3 or TRBV12-4 and TRBJ1-1; D unresolved. CDR3 length: 12 residues. Trimming cost V 3 bases and J 5 bases, with 7 bases left between them. CDR3 residues: CASSFLETEAFF. The CDR3 DNA follows: TGTGCCAGCAGTTTCCTAGAGACTGAAGCTTTCTTT.

The chain carries TRBV7-9 and TRBJ2-1, with 11 nucleotides matching TRBD2. Trimming cost V 1 base and J 9 bases; bases outside gene matches: 5. This CDR3 region has 15 residues. Per the germline V gene, CDR1 is SEHNR and CDR2 is FQNEAQ (reference sequence). Here the CDR3 DNA reads TGTGCCAGCAGCTTAGTACTAGCGGGGGAGGTTGAGCAGTTCTTC. It codes for CASSLVLAGEVEQFF.

The rearrangement joins TRBV11-2 to TRBJ1-2; 7 positions agree with TRBD1. The CDR3 consists of 14 residues. The germline V gene has CDR1 SGHAT and CDR2 FQNNGV. The trim removed 5 bases at V and 2 bases at J, leaving 5 bases unmatched. The CDR3: CASSAAGQNYGYTF. The DNA for the CDR3 is TGTGCCAGCAGCGCGGCGGGACAGAACTATGGCTACACCTTC.

The chain couples TRBV18 to TRBJ2-6; maybe TRBD1 (6 bases). The CDR3 sequence is 17 residues long. Germline assignment: CDR1 KGHSH and CDR2 LQKENI. V dropped 4 bases and J dropped 0 bases, with 13 bases sitting between them. The CDR3 sequence: CASSRSQGSSGANVLTF. Written as DNA, the CDR3 is TGTGCCAGCTCACGAAGTCAGGGGAGCTCTGGGGCCAACGTCCTGACTTTC.

This chain uses TRBV27 with TRBJ2-7, with TRBD1 as a possible D gene (5 bases). This CDR3 region has 13 residues. From germline, CDR1 is MNHEY and CDR2 SMNVEV (reference sequence). The V and J ends lost 5 bases and 1 base respectively, with 9 bases between them. CDR3 sequence reads: CASSLQDSYEQYF. The DNA for the CDR3 is TGTGCCAGCAGTCTACAGGATTCCTACGAGCAGTACTTC.

J is TRBJ2-3 and V is TRBV7-2, with D possibly being TRBD2 (7 bases). The CDR3 spans 15 residues. Trimming took 1 base from V and 7 from J, leaving 15 bases between them. Germline lookup yields CDR1 SGHTA and CDR2 FQGNSA. CDR3 protein: CASSLGGGAQNTQYF. The CDR3 DNA reads as TGTGCCAGCAGCTTAGGAGGGGGGGCTCAGAATACGCAGTATTTT.

A note on this clone: Other DNA sequences in this sample translate to the same CDR3. The J gene is TRBJ2-3, the V gene TRBV7-9; 12 bases are shared with TRBD2. Trimming at V came to 2 bases and at J to 2 bases, leaving 2 bases not matched to a gene. The CDR3 contains 16 residues. Germline loops: CDR1 SEHNR, CDR2 FQNEAQ (reference sequence). The CDR3 here is CASSLTSGGTTDTQYF. For the CDR3, the DNA is TGTGCCAGCAGCTTAACTAGCGGGGGGACCACAGATACGCAGTATTTT.

This chain's CDR3 is CASSPRTSGGPYEQYF. CDR3 bases: TGTGCCAGCAGCCCCCGGACTAGCGGGGGGCCCTACGAGCAGTACTTC. The rearrangement uses TRBV9 and TRBJ2-7; 14 positions agree with TRBD2. The junction had 5 bases not matched to a gene; V was cut back by 4 bases and J by 2 bases. Germline CDR1 and CDR2: SGDLS and YYNGEE. This CDR3 contains 16 residues.

The chain is built from TRBV11-2 and TRBJ1-6, with a weak D call TRBD1 (5 bases). CDR1 and CDR2 (germline): SGHAT, FQNNGV. The CDR3 has 14 amino acids. V lost 5 bases and J 8 bases, leaving 13 bases between the germline ends. This CDR3 is CASSVGGRDSPLHF. CDR3 in DNA: TGTGCCAGCAGCGTCGGGGGACGGGATTCACCCCTCCACTTT.

The rearrangement links TRBV10-3 to TRBJ2-3; TRBD2 aligns across 7 bases. J was trimmed by 6 bases and V by 7 bases; bases with no gene match: 7. CDR3 length: 13 amino acids. Germline V gene data show CDR1 as ENHRY and CDR2 as SYGVKD. In DNA, the CDR3 is TGTGCCATCACAGCTCCCGGGGGGGATACGCAGTATTTT. Encoded protein: CAITAPGGDTQYF.